This T cell receptor beta chain was profiled in a study of control samples from healthy donors and cancer patients. V was pared by 4 bases and J by 1 base, with 18 bases between. Germline assignment: CDR1 KGHDR and CDR2 SFDVKD. The CDR3 contains 17 residues. Data came from immunoSEQ multiplex PCR; TCRdb stores just in-frame clones and leaves some out. The sample carries about 150,000 clones, roughly 93% recorded once. Sequenced sample: blood. This receptor was taken from a man aged 18-30 years in good health. The V gene is TRBV24-1, the J gene TRBJ1-2, with a weak D call TRBD1 (5 bases). The CDR3 nucleotides are TGTGCCACCAGTGACCACACCGCAGGGCCTATTAACTATGGCTACACCTTC. It translates to CATSDHTAGPINYGYTF.